The sequence of this T cell receptor (beta chain) was determined in a study of human T cells and chemical hapten exposure. Study details: Patients, mostly women, had alopecia areata, alopecia totalis or alopecia universalis.

TCRdb recomputed calls from the RACE reads with MiXCR, one row per CDR3 protein. The table shows around 330,000 distinct CDR3 sequences, with 5% to 6.5% occurring only once. This clonotype was seen repeatedly, ten times or more. This CDR3 is built from 15 residues. J was trimmed by 7 bases and V by 5 bases; bases with no gene match: 7. The germline V gene has CDR1 SEHNR and CDR2 FQNEAQ (reference sequence). Time point defined: pre-sensitization, week 0. Treatment: therapeutic diphenylcyclopropenone sensitization with weekly scalp DPC. Here the sequenced sample was whole blood, taken in connection with sensitization to the hapten diphenylcyclopropenone (DPC). This clonotype was sampled from a woman between 18 and 29 years old with alopecia areata. Some clones in this sample may be carry-over from other donors' samples. The chain joins TRBV7-9 to TRBJ1-6, with 8 bases lining up with TRBD1. CDR3 protein: CASSPRTGSNSPLHF. CDR3 bases: TGTGCCAGCAGCCCACGGACAGGGAGCAATTCACCCCTCCACTTT.